Listed below are T cell receptor beta chains from one sample, sequenced in a study of T cell changes during pregnancy in multiple sclerosis. The method was immunoSEQ multiplex PCR; TCRdb's version includes in-frame clones alone and lacks a portion of them. The sample consists of over 60,000 clones, approximately 92% of them appearing once. The source material was peripheral blood, sampled in the first trimester of pregnancy. The receptors shown here come from a female donor with multiple sclerosis, enrolled in a pregnancy study. The CDR3 runs from the conserved cysteine through the conserved F or W. D genes are given only for firm matches. Clone size is shown for a subset of rows, as once, few, many or a class of expanded clone.

j_gene: TRBJ2-7
d_gene: TRBD2
v_gene: TRBV19
abundance: NA
len: 15
CDR3nt: TGTGCCAGTAGTATCCTCTTAGCGGGAACCTACGAGCAGTACTTC
CDR3aa: CASSILLAGTYEQYF

j_gene: TRBJ2-3
d_gene: NA
v_gene: TRBV6-4
abundance: NA
len: 13
CDR3nt: TGTGCCAGCAGTCTGACTTCGACAGATACGCAGTATTTT
CDR3aa: CASSLTSTDTQYF

j_gene: TRBJ1-2
d_gene: TRBD1
v_gene: TRBV7-2
abundance: NA
len: 15
CDR3nt: TGTGCCAGCAGCCCTAGGGACTCGACAGGGCATGGCTACACCTTC
CDR3aa: CASSPRDSTGHGYTF

j_gene: TRBJ2-7
d_gene: TRBD1
v_gene: TRBV9
abundance: NA
len: 15
CDR3nt: TGTGCCAGCAGCGTTTCAGACAGGGACAACTACGAGCAGTACTTC
CDR3aa: CASSVSDRDNYEQYF

j_gene: TRBJ2-1
d_gene: TRBD1
v_gene: TRBV5-1
abundance: NA
len: 15
CDR3nt: TGCGCCAGCAGCTTGGGGGACAGGCTCTCTAATGAGCAGTTCTTC
CDR3aa: CASSLGDRLSNEQFF

j_gene: TRBJ1-5
d_gene: TRBD1
v_gene: TRBV19
abundance: NA
len: 15
CDR3nt: TGTGCCAGTAGAGAGCAGGGGGCTAACAATCAGCCCCAGCATTTT
CDR3aa: CASREQGANNQPQHF

j_gene: TRBJ1-1
d_gene: NA
v_gene: TRBV5-1
abundance: NA
len: 12
CDR3nt: TGCGCCAGCAGCTTCGGGAACACTGAAGCTTTCTTT
CDR3aa: CASSFGNTEAFF

j_gene: TRBJ1-1
d_gene: NA
v_gene: TRBV2
abundance: NA
len: 13
CDR3nt: TGTGCCAGCGTACAGGGACCGAACACTGAAGCTTTCTTT
CDR3aa: CASVQGPNTEAFF

j_gene: TRBJ1-1
d_gene: NA
v_gene: TRBV6-6
abundance: NA
len: 13
CDR3nt: TGTGCCAGCAGTTACTCGATGGGGGCGGAGGCTTTCTTT
CDR3aa: CASSYSMGAEAFF

j_gene: TRBJ2-1
d_gene: TRBD2
v_gene: TRBV9
abundance: NA
len: 15
CDR3nt: TGTGCCAGCAGCGTCCGGACTTCGGGAGGAAATGAGCAGTTCTTC
CDR3aa: CASSVRTSGGNEQFF

j_gene: TRBJ2-7
d_gene: TRBD1
v_gene: TRBV4-1
abundance: NA
len: 15
CDR3nt: TGCGCCAGCAGCCAATCCGGGACAGCCCCCTACGAGCAGTACTTC
CDR3aa: CASSQSGTAPYEQYF

j_gene: TRBJ2-1
d_gene: TRBD1
v_gene: TRBV7-6
abundance: NA
len: 18
CDR3nt: TGTGCCAGCAGCCCACGCCTGGCGGGGACAGGGATATACAATGAGCAGTTCTTC
CDR3aa: CASSPRLAGTGIYNEQFF

j_gene: TRBJ1-1
d_gene: TRBD1
v_gene: TRBV6-5
abundance: few
len: 15
CDR3nt: TGTGCCAGCAGTGGGAGGACAGGGAGAAGGACTGAAGCTTTCTTT
CDR3aa: CASSGRTGRRTEAFF

j_gene: TRBJ2-2
d_gene: NA
v_gene: TRBV6-1
abundance: few
len: 11
CDR3nt: TGTGCCAGCAGTGTCGCCGGGGAGCTGTTTTTT
CDR3aa: CASSVAGELFF

j_gene: TRBJ2-3
d_gene: TRBD2
v_gene: TRBV6-1
abundance: NA
len: 16
CDR3nt: TGTGCCAGCAGTGCCCTAGCGGGGGGCAGGACAGATACGCAGTATTTT
CDR3aa: CASSALAGGRTDTQYF

j_gene: TRBJ1-4
d_gene: NA
v_gene: TRBV27
abundance: NA
len: 14
CDR3nt: TGTGCCAGCAGTTTCAGTACCAGTAATGAAAAACTGTTTTTT
CDR3aa: CASSFSTSNEKLFF

j_gene: TRBJ2-3
d_gene: TRBD2
v_gene: TRBV7-6
abundance: NA
len: 16
CDR3nt: TGTGCCAGCAGCTTGACGACTAGCGGGGCCGGAGATACGCAGTATTTT
CDR3aa: CASSLTTSGAGDTQYF

j_gene: TRBJ1-5
d_gene: NA
v_gene: TRBV6-6
abundance: NA
len: 15
CDR3nt: TGTGCCAGCACCAGGCAAAGGGGTAGCAATCAGCCCCAGCATTTT
CDR3aa: CASTRQRGSNQPQHF

j_gene: TRBJ1-6
d_gene: NA
v_gene: TRBV9
abundance: NA
len: 13
CDR3nt: TGTGCCAGCAGCGTCTCCTCCTTTTCACCCCTCCACTTT
CDR3aa: CASSVSSFSPLHF

j_gene: TRBJ1-1
d_gene: TRBD1
v_gene: TRBV27
abundance: NA
len: 15
CDR3nt: TGTGCCAGCAGTCCGGGGACAGGAGGTTTCGCTGAAGCTTTCTTT
CDR3aa: CASSPGTGGFAEAFF

j_gene: TRBJ2-5
d_gene: NA
v_gene: TRBV5-5
abundance: NA
len: 17
CDR3nt: TGTGCCAGCAGCTTGGGTGGTCAGTTCCTCATTAAAGAGACCCAGTACTTC
CDR3aa: CASSLGGQFLIKETQYF

j_gene: TRBJ2-7
d_gene: TRBD2
v_gene: TRBV19
abundance: NA
len: 15
CDR3nt: TGTGCCAGTAGTTCCGGGACTAGCGGGACCTACGAGCAGTACTTC
CDR3aa: CASSSGTSGTYEQYF

j_gene: TRBJ1-4
d_gene: NA
v_gene: TRBV7-9
abundance: NA
len: 17
CDR3nt: TGTGCCAGCAGCTTAGTGGGAACAGGTCTCGCTAATGAAAAACTGTTTTTT
CDR3aa: CASSLVGTGLANEKLFF

j_gene: TRBJ2-1
d_gene: TRBD2
v_gene: TRBV14
abundance: NA
len: 15
CDR3nt: TGTGCCAGCAGCCGCCGACTAGCGGGGTACAATGAGCAGTTCTTC
CDR3aa: CASSRRLAGYNEQFF

j_gene: TRBJ2-5
d_gene: NA
v_gene: TRBV19
abundance: NA
len: 14
CDR3nt: TGTGCCAGTAGCTATAGGGGGGGTCAAGAGACCCAGTACTTC
CDR3aa: CASSYRGGQETQYF

j_gene: TRBJ2-7
d_gene: NA
v_gene: TRBV2
abundance: NA
len: 13
CDR3nt: TGTGCCAGCAGTTTAGCGGTTTCCTACGAGCAGTACTTC
CDR3aa: CASSLAVSYEQYF

j_gene: TRBJ2-7
d_gene: NA
v_gene: TRBV28
abundance: NA
len: 11
CDR3nt: TGTGCCAGCAGTTCTTCTATGGAGCAGTACTTC
CDR3aa: CASSSSMEQYF

j_gene: TRBJ2-1
d_gene: TRBD2
v_gene: TRBV30
abundance: NA
len: 15
CDR3nt: TGTGCCTGGAGTGTTTCTCTAGCGGCCTACAATGAGCAGTTCTTC
CDR3aa: CAWSVSLAAYNEQFF

j_gene: TRBJ2-2
d_gene: TRBD2
v_gene: TRBV6-4
abundance: NA
len: 17
CDR3nt: TGTGCCAGCAGCGCCTCCTCGGCGGGGGTCGACACCGGGGAGCTGTTTTTT
CDR3aa: CASSASSAGVDTGELFF

j_gene: TRBJ2-5
d_gene: NA
v_gene: TRBV15
abundance: NA
len: 14
CDR3nt: TGTGCCACCAGCAGAGGAAGGGGGCAAGAGACCCAGTACTTC
CDR3aa: CATSRGRGQETQYF

j_gene: TRBJ2-3
d_gene: TRBD2
v_gene: TRBV9
abundance: once
len: 16
CDR3nt: TGTGCCAGCAGCGGAGAACTAGCGGGAGGATCAGATACGCAGTATTTT
CDR3aa: CASSGELAGGSDTQYF

j_gene: TRBJ2-7
d_gene: NA
v_gene: TRBV13
abundance: NA
len: 13
CDR3nt: TGTGCCAGCAGCTTGGGCAGGGCCTACGAGCAGTACTTC
CDR3aa: CASSLGRAYEQYF

j_gene: TRBJ1-1
d_gene: NA
v_gene: TRBV9
abundance: NA
len: 13
CDR3nt: TGTGCCAGCAGCGTAGAGGGGACTAAAGAAGCTTTCTTT
CDR3aa: CASSVEGTKEAFF

j_gene: TRBJ1-2
d_gene: TRBD1
v_gene: TRBV2
abundance: few
len: 14
CDR3nt: TGTGCCAGCAGGGTCAGGGGGATGTTGGGAGGCTACACCTTC
CDR3aa: CASRVRGMLGGYTF

j_gene: TRBJ1-2
d_gene: NA
v_gene: TRBV7-9
abundance: NA
len: 13
CDR3nt: TGTGCCAGCACCCTCGGTACAGTGTATGGCTACACCTTC
CDR3aa: CASTLGTVYGYTF

j_gene: TRBJ1-5
d_gene: NA
v_gene: TRBV19
abundance: NA
len: 14
CDR3nt: TGTGCCAGTAGGGGCCAATTCGGCAATCAGCCCCAGCATTTT
CDR3aa: CASRGQFGNQPQHF

j_gene: TRBJ2-7
d_gene: TRBD2
v_gene: TRBV6-1
abundance: NA
len: 14
CDR3nt: TGTGCCAGCAGTGAACGCGGGAGTGCCGACGAGCAGTACTTC
CDR3aa: CASSERGSADEQYF